What follows are 30 T cell receptor beta chains derived from one specimen sequenced in a study of T-cell reconstitution after alpha-beta-depleted transplantation in children. Researchers prepared the TCRbeta library using unique molecular identifiers, the study reports. TCRdb ran MiXCR on the PCR reads and lists one entry per CDR3 protein. The sample contains 250,000 to 350,000 distinct CDR3 sequences, more than 8% of which appear only once. The source material was PBMCs from the stem cell graft donor, sampled from the stem cell graft. Receptors originate from a human donor who donated a stem cell graft to a child with SCID.

This clonotype was seen only a few times. CDR3 DNA sequence: TGTGCCAGCAGCCCGCGTAAGGGGATCGGCAATCAGCCCCAGCATTTT. Translated: CASSPRKGIGNQPQHF. The chain uses TRBV7-8 and TRBJ1-5; D is perhaps TRBD1 (5 bases). CDR3 length: 16 residues. CDR1 is SGHVS and CDR2 is FQNEAQ in the germline V gene. V shed 5 bases and J shed 2 bases, with 16 bases lying between them.

This clonotype was observed many times. The chain employs TRBV7-2 and TRBJ2-2; D perhaps matches TRBD1 (6 bases). V lost 5 bases and J lost 9, with 19 bases in between. This CDR3 has 15 amino acids. Germline loops: CDR1 SGHTA, CDR2 FQGNSA. The CDR3 DNA reads TGTGCCAGCAGCCGCCCAATCGGGGACAACCGGGAGCTGTTTTTT. It specifies CASSRPIGDNRELFF.

This clonotype has at least ten counts. In DNA, the CDR3 is TGTGCCAGCAGCCAAGCCGGACGGTACAGGACCTACGAGCAGTACTTC. It encodes CASSQAGRYRTYEQYF. This chain connects TRBV3-1 to TRBJ2-7; a possible D gene is TRBD1 (5 bases). With 1 base removed from V and 2 bases from J, the gap between germline ends came to 15 bases. The CDR3 is 16 amino acids. Germline CDR1 and CDR2: LGHDT and YNNKEL (reference sequence).

This clonotype was seen many times. This sequence joins TRBV12-3 or TRBV12-4 and TRBJ1-2, with TRBD1 matching over 11 bases. This CDR3 contains 14 residues. The junction had 6 bases not matched to a gene; V was cut back by 4 bases and J by 8 bases. The CDR3 loop is CASSSPGQGEGYTF. In DNA form, the CDR3 reads TGTGCCAGCAGTTCCCCGGGACAGGGGGAAGGCTACACCTTC.

This clonotype was counted many times. This chain links TRBV29-1 with TRBJ2-2; no definite D call. This CDR3 region has 13 residues. Between the trimmed V and J ends, which lost 3 bases and 1 base, there was a span of 6 bases. CDR1 and CDR2 from the germline V gene are SQVTM and ANQGSEA. The CDR3 DNA follows: TGCAGCGTTGACTTGGAGAACACCGGGGAGCTGTTTTTT. Its protein is CSVDLENTGELFF.

This clonotype showed up just a few times. Written as DNA, the CDR3 is TGCGCCAGCAGCTTGGGACAGGGGTATAATTCACCCCTCCACTTT. It encodes CASSLGQGYNSPLHF. The genes are TRBV5-1 and TRBJ1-6, with 8 positions matching TRBD1. CDR1 is SGHRS, CDR2 YFSETQ, per germline. V was pared by 0 bases and J by 4 bases, with 0 bases of the junction left unmatched. The CDR3 runs to 15 residues.

This clonotype was detected a few times. The chain joins TRBV19 to TRBJ2-2; the D is unclear. Germline assignment: CDR1 LNHDA and CDR2 SQIVND (reference sequence). The V end was cut by 5 bases, the J end by 5 bases, with 12 bases between. The CDR3 loop spans 14 amino acids. DNA of the CDR3: TGTGCCAGTAGTCAACACACTGGGACCGGGGAGCTGTTTTTT. It yields the protein CASSQHTGTGELFF.

The chain recombines TRBV10-3 with TRBJ2-5; a possible D gene is TRBD2 (7 bases). In germline, CDR1 is ENHRY, CDR2 SYGVKD. This CDR3 spans 14 amino acids. V was pared by 8 bases and J by 1 base, with 14 bases between. The DNA for the CDR3 is TGTGCCATCGGCGGCGGGGGCGCCCAAGAGACCCAGTACTTC. Translating gives CAIGGGGAQETQYF.

This clonotype was picked up many times. The chain couples TRBV5-1 to TRBJ1-1; 8 bases fit TRBD1. V gave up 0 bases and J gave up 1 base; unmatched junction bases: 2. This CDR3 has 15 amino acids. The V gene's germline CDR1 is SGHRS and CDR2 YFSETQ. The CDR3 DNA sequence: TGCGCCAGCAGCTTGGGGGGACAGGCGAACACTGAAGCTTTCTTT. Protein: CASSLGGQANTEAFF.

The rearrangement joins TRBV10-3 to TRBJ1-3; 7 bases fit TRBD1. The ends lost 4 bases at V and 6 bases at J; junction bases unmatched: 9. Germline CDR1 is ENHRY and CDR2 is SYGVKD. The CDR3 length is 15 residues. DNA for the CDR3: TGTGCCATCAGTGCAAACCCGGGACAGATAAACACCATATATTTT. Its translation is CAISANPGQINTIYF.

The sample holds a few counts of this clonotype. The chain links TRBV12-5 to TRBJ2-2, with a possible D match to TRBD1 (6 bases). V was trimmed by 0 bases and J by 3 bases, leaving 11 bases between them. Germline CDR1 and CDR2: LGHNT and FRNRAP. The length of the CDR3 is 16 residues. In DNA form, the CDR3 reads TGTGCTAGTGGTTTGGTACAGGGTTGGTACACCGGGGAGCTGTTTTTT. This translates into CASGLVQGWYTGELFF.

This clonotype has just a few counts. V is TRBV5-1 and J is TRBJ2-7, with TRBD2 matching over 13 bases. CDR3 length equals 16 residues. CDR1 and CDR2 (germline): SGHRS, YFSETQ. V was clipped by 0 bases and J by 5 bases; unmatched bases: 5. The CDR3 reads CASSLALAGGPHEQYF. In nucleotides, the CDR3 is TGCGCCAGCAGCTTGGCACTAGCGGGGGGGCCCCACGAGCAGTACTTC.

J is TRBJ2-1 and V is TRBV24-1; D unresolved. Per germline, CDR1 KGHDR and CDR2 SFDVKD. The V and J ends lost 4 bases and 0 bases respectively, with 15 bases between them. The CDR3 contains 17 residues. The CDR3 loop reads CATSDSTDPSSYNEQFF. In DNA, the CDR3 is TGTGCCACCAGTGACTCCACTGACCCGAGCTCCTACAATGAGCAGTTCTTC.

A few counts support this clonotype. The rearrangement links TRBV18 to TRBJ1-1; 10 nucleotides align to TRBD1. The V gene's germline CDR1 is KGHSH and CDR2 LQKENI. With 0 bases clipped from V and 6 bases from J, the junction kept 7 bases outside the gene matches. The CDR3 length is 16 residues. In DNA, the CDR3 is TGTGCCAGCTCACCACCAATAGGACAGGGGGTGCCTGAAGCTTTCTTT. This translates into CASSPPIGQGVPEAFF.

The genes are TRBV6-5 and TRBJ2-3, with D unclear. The V end was cut by 0 bases, the J end by 4 bases, with 14 bases between. The length of the CDR3 is 16 residues. Germline assignment: CDR1 MNHEY and CDR2 SVGAGI. The CDR3 loop is CASSYSMGYGADTQYF. For the CDR3, the DNA is TGTGCCAGCAGTTACTCGATGGGGTATGGAGCAGATACGCAGTATTTT.

There are a few counts of this clonotype. The chain links TRBV6-5 to TRBJ2-6; the D gene is possibly TRBD2 (6 bases). This CDR3 spans 16 amino acids. The V and J ends lost 4 bases and 3 bases respectively, with 13 bases between them. Germline V gives CDR1 MNHEY, CDR2 SVGAGI. The CDR3 DNA sequence: TGTGCCAGCAGTTCCGGGGGTACCGGTGGGGCCAACGTCCTGACTTTC. Its translation is CASSSGGTGGANVLTF.

This clonotype was seen only a few times. The chain employs TRBV12-3 or TRBV12-4 and TRBJ1-6; the D gene is possibly TRBD1 (6 bases). The CDR3 has 14 residues. The V end was cut by 3 bases, the J end by 6 bases, with 9 bases between. In DNA form, the CDR3 reads TGTGCCAGCAGTTTTGGGGGGGCTAATTCACCCCTCCACTTT. Translating gives CASSFGGANSPLHF.

This clonotype was detected only a few times. The chain is built from TRBV7-2 and TRBJ2-7; D may be TRBD1 (6 bases). The V gene lost 5 bases and the J gene lost 3 bases, with 17 bases spanning the gap. Germline values: CDR1 SGHTA, CDR2 FQGNSA. The CDR3 loop spans 15 amino acids. CDR3 bases: TGTGCCAGCAGCCCATGGACAGCTAAGAACTACGAGCAGTACTTC. It encodes CASSPWTAKNYEQYF.

This clonotype appeared a few times. J is TRBJ2-1 and V is TRBV20-1, with unresolved D. V was shortened by 8 bases and J by 4 bases, with 12 bases between the two germline ends. This CDR3 spans 12 amino acids. CDR1 DFQATT and CDR2 SNEGSKA come from the germline V gene (reference sequence). DNA of the CDR3: TGCAGTCCCGAGGCGGCGTACAATGAGCAGTTCTTC. Protein: CSPEAAYNEQFF.

In this sample, this clonotype turned up a few times. The chain has TRBV2 and TRBJ1-5, with a tentative D call TRBD1 (5 bases). Trimming pared 7 bases from V and 2 bases from J, leaving 9 bases between. CDR3 length: 13 residues. From germline, CDR1 is SNHLY and CDR2 FYNNEI. This CDR3 reads CASKTEGNQPQHF. DNA of the CDR3: TGTGCCAGCAAGACAGAAGGCAATCAGCCCCAGCATTTT.

Only a few counts were recorded for this clonotype. This chain uses TRBV29-1 with TRBJ1-4; D might be TRBD1 (6 bases). Germline V gives CDR1 SQVTM, CDR2 ANQGSEA. V gave up 5 bases and J gave up 5 bases, with 9 bases separating them. This CDR3 comprises 12 residues. This chain's CDR3 is CSVNQGNEKLFF. The DNA of the CDR3 is TGCAGCGTTAACCAGGGGAATGAAAAACTGTTTTTT.

There are a few counts of this clonotype. V usage is TRBV12-3 or TRBV12-4 and J usage is TRBJ2-5, with 7 bases aligning to TRBD2. The V and J ends lost 5 bases and 7 bases, in that order; junction bases with no gene match: 7. The CDR3 loop spans 13 amino acids. DNA of the CDR3: TGTGCCAGCAGTCGGGGGGACCGGGGGACCCAGTACTTC. Translated, it gives CASSRGDRGTQYF.

This clonotype was recorded a few times. J is TRBJ1-1 and V is TRBV7-9; maybe TRBD1 (6 bases). Germline values: CDR1 SEHNR, CDR2 FQNEAQ (reference sequence). This CDR3 region has 14 residues. V lost 5 bases, J lost 3 bases, and 13 bases lay in between. CDR3 amino acids: CASSGNEGDTEAFF. For the CDR3, the DNA is TGTGCCAGCAGCGGAAACGAGGGGGACACTGAAGCTTTCTTT. The whole variable domain, filled in from reference TRBV7-9 and TRBJ1-1, reads DTGVSQNPRHKITKRGQNVTFRCDPISEHNRLYWYRQTLGQGPEFLTYFQNEAQLEKSRLLSDRFSAERPKGSFSTLEIQRTEQGDSAMYLCASSGNEGDTEAFFGQGTRLTVV.

A note on this clonotype: Being one base from a much bigger clone, this may be a read error. The V call is TRBV7-9, the J call TRBJ2-5; 8 bases align to TRBD1. Germline CDR1 and CDR2: SEHNR and FQNEAQ (reference sequence). J was trimmed by 4 bases and V by 8 bases; bases with no gene match: 9. The CDR3 runs 14 residues. The CDR3 nucleotides read TGTGCCAGCTGGAAACAGGGGGATCCAGAGACCCAGTACTTC. Residues: CASWKQGDPETQYF.

This clonotype was recorded many times. DNA for the CDR3: TGTGCCAGCAGCTTAGGGGGCCCCACAGATACGCAGTATTTT. Residues: CASSLGGPTDTQYF. The chain is built from TRBV7-3 and TRBJ2-3; TRBD1 is a possible D gene (6 bases). This CDR3 has 14 amino acids. V lost 2 bases and J lost 2, with 8 bases in between. Germline values: CDR1 SGHTA, CDR2 FQGTGA. Drawing the rest from reference TRBV7-3 and TRBJ2-3, the complete variable domain is GAGVSQTPSNKVTEKGKYVELRCDPISGHTALYWYRQSLGQGPEFLIYFQGTGAADDSGLPNDRFFAVRPEGSVSTLKIQRTERGDSAVYLCASSLGGPTDTQYFGPGTRLTVL.

This clonotype showed up many times. The V call is TRBV20-1, the J call TRBJ2-7; D is possibly TRBD1 (7 bases). Trimming pared 5 bases from V and 6 bases from J, leaving 20 bases between. Germline CDR1 DFQATT, CDR2 SNEGSKA (reference sequence). There are 14 residues in the CDR3. This CDR3 reads CSAGVGQGGSEQYF. CDR3 in DNA: TGCAGTGCTGGGGTAGGCCAGGGGGGAAGCGAGCAGTACTTC.

This clonotype was seen at least ten times. The J gene is TRBJ2-5, the V gene TRBV7-6, with D possibly TRBD1 on 5 matching bases. The germline gives CDR1 SGHVS, CDR2 FNYEAQ. With 3 bases removed from V and 5 bases from J, the gap between germline ends came to 10 bases. CDR3 length: 13 residues. Here the CDR3 reads CASSFSGAETQYF. The DNA for the CDR3 is TGTGCCAGCAGCTTTAGTGGGGCGGAGACCCAGTACTTC. The full variable domain, with the rest looked up from reference TRBV7-6 and TRBJ2-5, is GAGVSQSPRYKVTKRGQDVALRCDPISGHVSLYWYRQALGQGPEFLTYFNYEAQQDKSGLPNDRFSAERPEGSISTLTIQRTEQRDSAMYRCASSFSGAETQYFGPGTRLLVL.

CDR3 sequence: CSARDGGQPQHF. The CDR3 DNA reads as TGCAGTGCTAGGGATGGGGGGCAGCCCCAGCATTTT. The chain recombines TRBV20-1 with TRBJ1-5; TRBD1 might be the D (5 bases). This CDR3 comprises 12 residues. Per the germline V gene, CDR1 is DFQATT and CDR2 is SNEGSKA (reference sequence). Trimming took 3 bases from V and 7 from J, leaving 10 bases between them.

This clonotype was observed a handful of times. V and J are TRBV29-1 and TRBJ2-3, with 9 bases aligning to TRBD1. Germline CDR1 reads SQVTM; CDR2 reads ANQGSEA. The CDR3 spans 17 residues. The junction had 14 bases not matched to a gene; V was cut back by 7 bases and J by 0 bases. The CDR3 DNA follows: TGCAGCGGGGGACAGGGCGACCCTATTGAAAGCACAGATACGCAGTATTTT. As protein: CSGGQGDPIESTDTQYF.

The chain has TRBV14 and TRBJ2-1, with D perhaps matching TRBD1 (5 bases). The germline V gene encodes CDR1 SGHDN and CDR2 FVKESK. The CDR3 has 16 residues. V was cut by 0 bases and J by 9 bases, with 18 bases left in between. The CDR3 spells CASSQDLQGISGEQFF. In DNA form, the CDR3 reads TGTGCCAGCAGCCAAGATTTGCAGGGAATAAGTGGTGAGCAGTTCTTC. The full variable domain, its missing parts supplied by reference TRBV14 and TRBJ2-1, is EAGVTQFPSHSVIEKGQTVTLRCDPISGHDNLYWYRRVMGKEIKFLLHFVKESKQDESGMPNNRFLAERTGGTYSTLKVQPAELEDSGVYFCASSQDLQGISGEQFFGPGTRLTVL.